This TCR beta chain was recorded in a study of regulatory T cells in long-lasting Graves disease. This clonotype was seen repeatedly, ten times or more. With iRepertoire HTBI primers and Arm-PCR of CDR3 regions, TCR beta libraries were built. Per the study methods: In the combined samples, 62 TRBV and fewer than 15 TRBJ segments were identified. TCRdb reprocessed the multiplex PCR reads via MiXCR and lists one record per CDR3 protein. These V and J calls rely on TCRdb rather than the paper's analysis. The data show fewer than 550,000 distinct CDR3 sequences, about a sixth seen once. Regarding time point: newly diagnosed GD, antithyroid drugs for less than 3 months. Making the TCR library involved RNA that had been extracted from PBMCs. The CDR3 totals 13 residues. Trimming cost V 5 bases and J 9 bases, with 14 bases left between them. Germline V gives CDR1 SEHNR, CDR2 FQNEAQ (reference sequence). This sample was also put to use in a study of T cells in Graves' hyperthyroidism and ophthalmopathy. This second study notes: The diagnostic basis comprised clinical symptoms, serum thyroxine and TRAb, thyroid ultrasound and orbital computed tomography.

The TCR originated in a young woman with Graves disease. Specimen: peripheral blood mononuclear cells (PBMCs), collected at new diagnosis, from a patient treated with antithyroid drugs. J is TRBJ2-1 and V is TRBV7-9; no firm D call. CDR3 DNA sequence: TGTGCCAGCAGCAGAGAATCCTTTGGTGAGCAGTTCTTC. It yields the protein CASSRESFGEQFF.